The TCR beta chain described here comes from a study of OX40 agonist ivuxolimab in advanced cancers. As for the study in general: Patients were given ivuxolimab, an antibody that agonizes OX40 (CD134). Cancers in dose escalation were hepatocellular, melanoma, renal cell and head and neck. One hepatocellular carcinoma and two cutaneous melanoma patients partially responded. Study results and caveats: Mean expanded clone counts were higher in CD8+ than CD4+ T cells.

This clone turned up a few times. Its antigen is not identified. Clones were sequenced by immunoSEQ multiplex PCR, and TCRdb holds only the in-frame ones, with some missing. In the table there are approximately 15,000 clones, around 70% of which are singletons. Germline V CDR1 and CDR2: MGHDK, SYGVNS. The V end lost 3 bases, the J end lost 1 base, and 8 bases lay between the germline ends. The CDR3 length is 14 residues. The receptor was derived from an adult with an advanced solid tumor such as melanoma, head and neck, liver or kidney cancer. The chain has TRBV25-1 and TRBJ2-3; tentatively, D is TRBD2 (5 bases). The input for sequencing was CD4+ or CD8+ T cells sorted from blood, taken in a trial of the OX40 agonist ivuxolimab. DNA of the CDR3: TGTGCCAGCAGTGAGACCGGGGGCACAGATACGCAGTATTTT. This encodes CASSETGGTDTQYF.